This entry features one T cell receptor (beta chain) sequence. Assay: immunoSEQ multiplex PCR; the TCRdb copy retains only in-frame clones and omits some. The sample consists of fewer than 85,000 clones, about 96% of them appearing once. The record originates from a study of technical replicates of blood from several donors. This CDR3 spans 16 amino acids. Germline lookup yields CDR1 MGHRA and CDR2 YSYEKL. The V gene lost 0 bases and the J gene lost 0 bases, with 9 bases spanning the gap. The sample comprised T cells isolated from PBMCs. The V call is TRBV4-1, the J call TRBJ2-1; TRBD2 might be the D (6 bases). The clonotype was recovered from a human donor in good health. The CDR3 region has the DNA TGCGCCAGCAGCCAAGAGGGCGGGGACTCCTACAATGAGCAGTTCTTC. Its protein product is CASSQEGGDSYNEQFF.